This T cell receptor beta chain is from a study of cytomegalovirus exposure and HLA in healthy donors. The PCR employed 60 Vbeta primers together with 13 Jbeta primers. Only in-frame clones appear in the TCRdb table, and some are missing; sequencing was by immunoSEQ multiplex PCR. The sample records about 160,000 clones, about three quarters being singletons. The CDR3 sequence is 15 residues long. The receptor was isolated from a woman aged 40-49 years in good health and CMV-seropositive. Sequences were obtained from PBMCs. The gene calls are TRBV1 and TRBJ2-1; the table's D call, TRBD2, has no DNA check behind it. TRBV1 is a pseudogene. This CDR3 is CTSSLQRSSYNGQFF. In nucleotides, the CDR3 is TGCACCAGCAGCCTACAGCGGAGCTCCTACAATGGGCAGTTCTTC.